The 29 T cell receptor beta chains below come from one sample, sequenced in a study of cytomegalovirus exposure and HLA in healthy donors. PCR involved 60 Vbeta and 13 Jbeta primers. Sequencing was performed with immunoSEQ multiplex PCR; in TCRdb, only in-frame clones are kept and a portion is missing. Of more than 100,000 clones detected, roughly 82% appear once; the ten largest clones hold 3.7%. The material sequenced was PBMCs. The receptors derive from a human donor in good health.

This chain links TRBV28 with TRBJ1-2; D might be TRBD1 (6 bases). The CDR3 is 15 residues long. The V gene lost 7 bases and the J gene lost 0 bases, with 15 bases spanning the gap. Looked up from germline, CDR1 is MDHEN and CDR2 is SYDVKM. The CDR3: CASNVGTPANYGYTF. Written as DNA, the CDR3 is TGTGCCAGCAATGTAGGGACACCAGCTAACTATGGCTACACCTTC.

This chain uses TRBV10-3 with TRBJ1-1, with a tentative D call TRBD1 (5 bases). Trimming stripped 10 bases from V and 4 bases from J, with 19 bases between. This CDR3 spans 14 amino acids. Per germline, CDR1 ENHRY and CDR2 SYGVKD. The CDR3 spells CATTDIMQGTEAFF. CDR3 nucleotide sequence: TGTGCCACCACTGATATAATGCAGGGCACTGAAGCTTTCTTT.

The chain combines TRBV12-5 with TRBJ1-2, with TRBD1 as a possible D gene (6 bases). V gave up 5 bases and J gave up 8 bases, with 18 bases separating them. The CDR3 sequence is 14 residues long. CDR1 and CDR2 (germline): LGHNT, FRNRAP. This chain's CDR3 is CASGNPRGPGGYTF. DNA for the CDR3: TGTGCTAGTGGTAACCCGCGGGGGCCGGGGGGCTACACCTTC.

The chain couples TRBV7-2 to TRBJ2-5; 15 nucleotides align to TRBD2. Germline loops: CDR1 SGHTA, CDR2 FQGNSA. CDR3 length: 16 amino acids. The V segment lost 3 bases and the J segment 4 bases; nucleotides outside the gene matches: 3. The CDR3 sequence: CASSLPGLAGGETQYF. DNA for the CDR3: TGTGCCAGCAGCTTGCCGGGACTAGCGGGAGGAGAGACCCAGTACTTC.

The CDR3 DNA is TGCGCCAGCAGCTTGTATAGCGGGACCTCCTACAATGAGCAGTTCTTC. Translating it yields CASSLYSGTSYNEQFF. The chain combines TRBV5-1 with TRBJ2-1; TRBD2 matches at 8 bases. Germline CDR1 is SGHRS and CDR2 is YFSETQ. Germline trimming cut 1 base from V and 0 bases from J; bases unmatched to any gene: 3. The CDR3 has 16 amino acids. The whole variable domain, remainder taken from reference TRBV5-1 and TRBJ2-1, is KAGVTQTPRYLIKTRGQQVTLSCSPISGHRSVSWYQQTPGQGLQFLFEYFSETQRNKGNFPGRFSGRQFSNSRSEMNVSTLELGDSALYLCASSLYSGTSYNEQFFGPGTRLTVL.

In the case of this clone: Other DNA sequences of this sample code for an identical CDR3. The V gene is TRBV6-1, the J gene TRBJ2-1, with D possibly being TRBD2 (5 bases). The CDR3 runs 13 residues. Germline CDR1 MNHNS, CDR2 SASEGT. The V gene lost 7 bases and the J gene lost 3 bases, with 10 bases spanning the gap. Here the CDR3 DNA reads TGTGCCAGCATCCACGGGGTCTACAATGAGCAGTTCTTC. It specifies CASIHGVYNEQFF.

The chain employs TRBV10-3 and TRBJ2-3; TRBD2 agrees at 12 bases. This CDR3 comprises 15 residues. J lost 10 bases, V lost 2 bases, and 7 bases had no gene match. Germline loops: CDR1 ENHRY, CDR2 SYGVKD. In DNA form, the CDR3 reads TGTGCCATCAGTGAGCTGACTAGCGGGAGACCGGCGCAGTATTTT. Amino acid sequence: CAISELTSGRPAQYF.

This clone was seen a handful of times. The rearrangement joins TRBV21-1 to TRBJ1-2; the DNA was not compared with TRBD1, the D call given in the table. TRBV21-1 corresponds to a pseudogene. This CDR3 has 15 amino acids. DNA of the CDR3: TGTGCCAGCAGCAAAGGCCTGACAGGTAACTATGGCTACACCTTC. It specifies CASSKGLTGNYGYTF.

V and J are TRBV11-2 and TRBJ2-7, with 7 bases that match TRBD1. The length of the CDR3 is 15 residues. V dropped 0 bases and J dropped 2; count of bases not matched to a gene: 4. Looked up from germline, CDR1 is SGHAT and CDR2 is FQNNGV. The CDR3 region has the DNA TGTGCCAGCAGCTTAGAGAGGACAGGAGCCTACGAGCAGTACTTC. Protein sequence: CASSLERTGAYEQYF.

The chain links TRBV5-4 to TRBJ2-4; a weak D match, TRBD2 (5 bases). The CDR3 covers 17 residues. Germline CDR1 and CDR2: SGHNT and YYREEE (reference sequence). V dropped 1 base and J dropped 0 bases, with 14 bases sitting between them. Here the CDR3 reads CASSLSPKSGAKNIQYF. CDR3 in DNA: TGTGCCAGCAGCTTGTCGCCCAAAAGCGGAGCCAAAAACATTCAGTACTTC.

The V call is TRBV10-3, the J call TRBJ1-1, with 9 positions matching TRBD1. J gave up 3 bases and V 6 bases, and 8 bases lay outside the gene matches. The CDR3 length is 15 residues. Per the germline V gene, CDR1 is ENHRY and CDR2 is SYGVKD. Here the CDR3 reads CAISLQTGGDTEAFF. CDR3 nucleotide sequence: TGTGCCATCAGCCTGCAGACAGGGGGTGACACTGAAGCTTTCTTT.

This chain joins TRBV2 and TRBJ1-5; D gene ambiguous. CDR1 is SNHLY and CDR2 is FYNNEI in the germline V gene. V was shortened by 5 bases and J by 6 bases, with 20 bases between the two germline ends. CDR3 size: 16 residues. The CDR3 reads CASSSSWVRRRQPQHF. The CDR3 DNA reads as TGTGCCAGCAGTTCCTCCTGGGTAAGGAGGCGTCAGCCCCAGCATTTT.

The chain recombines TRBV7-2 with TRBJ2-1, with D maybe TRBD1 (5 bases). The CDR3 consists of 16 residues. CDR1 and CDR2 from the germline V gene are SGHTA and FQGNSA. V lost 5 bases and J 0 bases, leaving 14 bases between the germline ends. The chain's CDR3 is CASSATGNPSYNEQFF. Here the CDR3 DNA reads TGTGCCAGCAGCGCCACAGGAAATCCCTCCTACAATGAGCAGTTCTTC.

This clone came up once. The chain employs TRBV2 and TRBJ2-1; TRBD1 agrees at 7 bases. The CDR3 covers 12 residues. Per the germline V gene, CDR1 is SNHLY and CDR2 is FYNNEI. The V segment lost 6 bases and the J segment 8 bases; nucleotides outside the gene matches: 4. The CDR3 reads CASSYTGDEQFF. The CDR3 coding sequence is TGTGCCAGCAGCTACACAGGGGATGAGCAGTTCTTC. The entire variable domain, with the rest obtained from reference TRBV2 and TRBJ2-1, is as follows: EPEVTQTPSHQVTQMGQEVILRCVPISNHLYFYWYRQILGQKVEFLVSFYNNEISEKSEIFDDQFSVERPDGSNFTLKIRSTKLEDSAMYFCASSYTGDEQFFGPGTRLTVL.

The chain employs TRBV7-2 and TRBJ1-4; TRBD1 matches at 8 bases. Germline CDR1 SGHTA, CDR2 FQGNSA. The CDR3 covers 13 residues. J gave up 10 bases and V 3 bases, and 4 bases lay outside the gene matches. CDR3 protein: CASSFGQGAKLFF. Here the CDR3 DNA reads TGTGCCAGCAGCTTCGGGCAGGGGGCAAAACTGTTTTTT.

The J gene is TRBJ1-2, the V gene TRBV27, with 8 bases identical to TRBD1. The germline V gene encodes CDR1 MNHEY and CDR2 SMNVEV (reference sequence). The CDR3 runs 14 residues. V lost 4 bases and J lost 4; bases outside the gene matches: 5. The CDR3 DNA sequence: TGTGCCAGCAGTTACGCAGGGGGCATCTATGGCTACACCTTC. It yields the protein CASSYAGGIYGYTF.

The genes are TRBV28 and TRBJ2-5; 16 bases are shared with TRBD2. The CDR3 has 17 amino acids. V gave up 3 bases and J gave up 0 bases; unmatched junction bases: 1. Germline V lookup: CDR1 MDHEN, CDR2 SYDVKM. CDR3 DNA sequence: TGTGCCAGCAGTTTGGGACTAGCGGGGGGGTACCAAGAGACCCAGTACTTC. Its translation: CASSLGLAGGYQETQYF.

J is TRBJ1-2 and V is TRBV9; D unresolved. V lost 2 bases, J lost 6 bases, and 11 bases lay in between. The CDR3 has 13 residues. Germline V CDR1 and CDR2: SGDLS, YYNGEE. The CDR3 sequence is CASSVGGPNGYTF. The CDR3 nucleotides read TGTGCCAGCAGCGTTGGAGGGCCAAATGGCTACACCTTC.

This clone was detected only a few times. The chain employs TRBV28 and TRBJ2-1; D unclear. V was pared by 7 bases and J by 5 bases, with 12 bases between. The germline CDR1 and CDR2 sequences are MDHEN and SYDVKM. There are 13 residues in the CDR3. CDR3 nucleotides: TGTGCCAGCACCCTCCTTCCCCACAATGAGCAGTTCTTC. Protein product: CASTLLPHNEQFF.

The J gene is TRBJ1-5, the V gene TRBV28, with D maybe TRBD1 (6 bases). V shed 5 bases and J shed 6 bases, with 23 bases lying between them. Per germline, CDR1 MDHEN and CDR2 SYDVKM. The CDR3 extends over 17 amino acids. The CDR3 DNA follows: TGTGCCAGCAGTCGGTCGGGGGGGCAGGGGATAGGTCAGCCCCAGCATTTT. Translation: CASSRSGGQGIGQPQHF.

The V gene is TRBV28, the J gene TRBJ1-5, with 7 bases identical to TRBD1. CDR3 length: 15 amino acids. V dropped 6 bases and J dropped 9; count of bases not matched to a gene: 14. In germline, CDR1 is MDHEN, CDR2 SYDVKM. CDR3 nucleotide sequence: TGTGCCAGCAGATCACCGACAGGGTTACGGCGGCCCCAGCATTTT. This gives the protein CASRSPTGLRRPQHF. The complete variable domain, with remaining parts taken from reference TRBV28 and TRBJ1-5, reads DVKVTQSSRYLVKRTGEKVFLECVQDMDHENMFWYRQDPGLGLRLIYFSYDVKMKEKGDIPEGYSVSREKKERFSLILESASTNQTSMYLCASRSPTGLRRPQHFGDGTRLSIL.

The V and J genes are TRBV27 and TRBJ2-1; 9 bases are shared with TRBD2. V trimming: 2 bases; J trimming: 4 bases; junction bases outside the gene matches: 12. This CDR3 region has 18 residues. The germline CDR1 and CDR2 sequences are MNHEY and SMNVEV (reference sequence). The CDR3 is CASSLRGGLAGPYNEQFF. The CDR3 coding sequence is TGTGCCAGCAGTTTAAGGGGTGGGCTAGCGGGACCTTACAATGAGCAGTTCTTC.

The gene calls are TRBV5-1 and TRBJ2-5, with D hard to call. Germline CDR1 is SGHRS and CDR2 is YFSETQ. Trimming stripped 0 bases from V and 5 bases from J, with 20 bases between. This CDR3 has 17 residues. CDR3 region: CASSLGASHPLRETQYF. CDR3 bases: TGCGCCAGCAGCTTGGGGGCCAGCCACCCCCTTCGTGAGACCCAGTACTTC. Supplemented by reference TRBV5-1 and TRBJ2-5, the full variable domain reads KAGVTQTPRYLIKTRGQQVTLSCSPISGHRSVSWYQQTPGQGLQFLFEYFSETQRNKGNFPGRFSGRQFSNSRSEMNVSTLELGDSALYLCASSLGASHPLRETQYFGPGTRLLVL.

DNA of the CDR3: TGTGCCAGCAACCCCCCTAGCGGCATTCGGGAGCAGTACTTC. It yields the protein CASNPPSGIREQYF. The rearrangement links TRBV28 to TRBJ2-7; 7 bases map to TRBD2. Germline V CDR1 and CDR2: MDHEN, SYDVKM. Unmatched junction bases numbered 13, after V lost 7 bases and J lost 7 bases. The CDR3 runs to 14 residues.

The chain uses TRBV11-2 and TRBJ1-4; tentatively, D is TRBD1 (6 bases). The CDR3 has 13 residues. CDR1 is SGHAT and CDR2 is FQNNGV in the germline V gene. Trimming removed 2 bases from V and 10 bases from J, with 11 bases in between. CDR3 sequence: CASSLSVTGKLFF. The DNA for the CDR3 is TGTGCCAGCAGCTTATCGGTGACAGGAAAACTGTTTTTT.

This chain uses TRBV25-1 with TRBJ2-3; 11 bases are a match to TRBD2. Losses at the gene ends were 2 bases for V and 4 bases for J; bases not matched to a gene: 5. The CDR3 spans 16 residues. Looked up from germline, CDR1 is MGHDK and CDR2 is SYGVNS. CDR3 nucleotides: TGTGCCAGCAGTGAAGGTAGCGGGAGGGGGGCAGATACGCAGTATTTT. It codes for CASSEGSGRGADTQYF.

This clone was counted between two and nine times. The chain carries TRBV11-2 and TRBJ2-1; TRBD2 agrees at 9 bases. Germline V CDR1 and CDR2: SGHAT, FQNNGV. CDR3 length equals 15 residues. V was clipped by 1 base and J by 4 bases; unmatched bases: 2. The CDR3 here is CASSLGTSVYNEQFF. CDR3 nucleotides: TGTGCCAGCAGCTTAGGGACTAGCGTTTACAATGAGCAGTTCTTC.

The CDR3 coding sequence is TGCGCCAGCAGTGACCTAGCGGGAGGGCCCAGCTCCTACAATGAGCAGTTCTTC. Amino acids: CASSDLAGGPSSYNEQFF. The chain joins TRBV10-1 to TRBJ2-1, with 12 bases identical to TRBD2. The junction had 6 bases not matched to a gene; V was cut back by 3 bases and J by 0 bases. Germline assignment: CDR1 WNHNN and CDR2 SYGVQD (reference sequence). The CDR3 totals 18 residues.

The CDR3 protein is CASSAGQPAPEKLFF. The CDR3, as DNA: TGTGCCAGCAGTGCGGGACAGCCAGCACCTGAAAAACTGTTTTTT. The V call is TRBV2, the J call TRBJ1-4; TRBD1 aligns across 7 bases. This CDR3 is built from 15 residues. The V and J ends lost 4 bases and 7 bases, in that order; junction bases with no gene match: 9. Germline lookup yields CDR1 SNHLY and CDR2 FYNNEI. The full variable domain, completed using reference TRBV2 and TRBJ1-4, is EPEVTQTPSHQVTQMGQEVILRCVPISNHLYFYWYRQILGQKVEFLVSFYNNEISEKSEIFDDQFSVERPDGSNFTLKIRSTKLEDSAMYFCASSAGQPAPEKLFFGSGTQLSVL.